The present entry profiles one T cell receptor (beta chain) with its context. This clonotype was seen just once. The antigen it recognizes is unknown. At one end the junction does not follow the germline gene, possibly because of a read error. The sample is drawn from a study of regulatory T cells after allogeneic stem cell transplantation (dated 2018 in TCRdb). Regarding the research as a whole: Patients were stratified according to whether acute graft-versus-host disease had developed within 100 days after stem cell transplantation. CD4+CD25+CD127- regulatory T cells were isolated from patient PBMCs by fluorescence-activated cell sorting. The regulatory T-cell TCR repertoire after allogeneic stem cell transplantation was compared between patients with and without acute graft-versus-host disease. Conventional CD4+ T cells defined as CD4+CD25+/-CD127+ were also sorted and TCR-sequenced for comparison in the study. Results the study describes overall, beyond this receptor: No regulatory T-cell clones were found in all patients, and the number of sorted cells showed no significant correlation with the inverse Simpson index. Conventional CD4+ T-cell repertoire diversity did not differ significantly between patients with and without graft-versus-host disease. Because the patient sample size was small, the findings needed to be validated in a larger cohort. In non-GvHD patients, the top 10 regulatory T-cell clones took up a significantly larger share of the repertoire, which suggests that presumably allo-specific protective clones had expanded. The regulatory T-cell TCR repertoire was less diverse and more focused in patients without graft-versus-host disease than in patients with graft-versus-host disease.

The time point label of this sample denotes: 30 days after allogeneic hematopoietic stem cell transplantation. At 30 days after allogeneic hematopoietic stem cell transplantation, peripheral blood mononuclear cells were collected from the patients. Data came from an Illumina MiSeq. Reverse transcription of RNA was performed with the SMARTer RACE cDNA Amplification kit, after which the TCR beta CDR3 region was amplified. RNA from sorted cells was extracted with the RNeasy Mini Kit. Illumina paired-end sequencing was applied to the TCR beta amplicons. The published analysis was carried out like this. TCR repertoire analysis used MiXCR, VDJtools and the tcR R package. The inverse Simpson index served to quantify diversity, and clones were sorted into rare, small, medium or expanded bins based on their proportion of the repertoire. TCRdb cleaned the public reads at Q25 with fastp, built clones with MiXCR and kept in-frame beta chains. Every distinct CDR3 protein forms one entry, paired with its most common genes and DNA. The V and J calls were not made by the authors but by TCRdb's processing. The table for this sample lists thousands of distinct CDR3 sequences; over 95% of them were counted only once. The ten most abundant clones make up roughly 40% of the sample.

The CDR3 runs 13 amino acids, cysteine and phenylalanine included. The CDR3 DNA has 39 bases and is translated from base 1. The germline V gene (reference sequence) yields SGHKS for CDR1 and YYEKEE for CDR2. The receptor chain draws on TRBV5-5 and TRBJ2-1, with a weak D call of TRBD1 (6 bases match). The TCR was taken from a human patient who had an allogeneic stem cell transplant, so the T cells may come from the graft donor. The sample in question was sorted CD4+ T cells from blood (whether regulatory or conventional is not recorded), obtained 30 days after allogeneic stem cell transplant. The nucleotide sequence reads TGTGGCAGCAGCCCCACAGGGCGCAATGAGCAGATCTTC. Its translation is CGSSPTGRNEQIF.